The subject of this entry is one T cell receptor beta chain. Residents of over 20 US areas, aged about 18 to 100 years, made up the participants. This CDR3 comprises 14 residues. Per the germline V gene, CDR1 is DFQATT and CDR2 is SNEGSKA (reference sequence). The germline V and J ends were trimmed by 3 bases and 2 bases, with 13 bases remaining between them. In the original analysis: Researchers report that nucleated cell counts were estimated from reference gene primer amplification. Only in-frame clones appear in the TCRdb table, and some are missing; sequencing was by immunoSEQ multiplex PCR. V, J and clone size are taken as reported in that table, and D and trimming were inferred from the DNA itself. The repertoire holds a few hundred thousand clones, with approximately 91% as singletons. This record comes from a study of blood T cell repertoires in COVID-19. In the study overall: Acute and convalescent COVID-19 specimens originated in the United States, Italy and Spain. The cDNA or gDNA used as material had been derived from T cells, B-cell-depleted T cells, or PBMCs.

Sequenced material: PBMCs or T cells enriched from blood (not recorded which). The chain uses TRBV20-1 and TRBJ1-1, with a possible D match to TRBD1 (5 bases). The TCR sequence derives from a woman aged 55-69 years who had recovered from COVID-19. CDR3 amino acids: CSASKGAFNTEAFF. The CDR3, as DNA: TGCAGTGCTAGTAAAGGGGCCTTTAACACTGAAGCTTTCTTT.